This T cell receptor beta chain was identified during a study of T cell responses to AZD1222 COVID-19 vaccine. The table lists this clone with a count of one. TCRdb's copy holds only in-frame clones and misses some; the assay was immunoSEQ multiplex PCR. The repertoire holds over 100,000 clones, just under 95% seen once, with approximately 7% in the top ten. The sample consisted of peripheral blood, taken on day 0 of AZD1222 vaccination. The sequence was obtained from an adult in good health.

The CDR3 protein is CASSLSGRVYGYTF. The CDR3 region has the DNA TGTGCCAGCAGTTTATCCGGCAGGGTCTATGGCTACACCTTC. The V gene is TRBV27, the J gene TRBJ1-2, with a tentative D call TRBD1 (5 bases). V was trimmed by 0 bases and J by 4 bases, leaving 9 bases between them. There are 14 residues in the CDR3. Looked up from germline, CDR1 is MNHEY and CDR2 is SMNVEV (reference sequence).